These T cell receptor beta chains were read from a single sample in a study of blood T cell repertoires in COVID-19. TCRdb keeps only in-frame clones here, not all; method: immunoSEQ multiplex PCR. The sample has some 70,000 clones; approximately 85% are singletons. The sample consisted of peripheral blood. Receptor source: a man aged 80 or over with acute or convalescent COVID-19. The CDR3 runs from the conserved cysteine through the conserved F or W. D genes are given only for firm matches. The size of a clone is reported for some rows only, either as once, few or many, or as a class for expanded clones.

>-|13|few|TRBV29-1|TRBJ1-5
TGCAGCGTTGGAAGCCAGGTTAATCAGCCCCAGCATTTT
CSVGSQVNQPQHF
>TRBD2|15|-|TRBV7-2|TRBJ2-1
TGTGCCAGCGACAATGGCGGGGGATTTTACAATGAGCAGTTCTTC
CASDNGGGFYNEQFF
>TRBD1|13|-|TRBV6-6|TRBJ1-5
TGTGCCAGCAGCCAACAGGGGAATCAGCCCCAGCATTTT
CASSQQGNQPQHF
>-|13|-|TRBV5-4|TRBJ2-5
TGTGCCAGCAGCTTGGTTGTCGGGGAGACCCAGTACTTC
CASSLVVGETQYF
>TRBD1|18|-|TRBV7-2|TRBJ2-4
TGTGCCAGCAGCCCACGGGACAGGGTCGGTTCGTCCAAAAACATTCAGTACTTC
CASSPRDRVGSSKNIQYF
>TRBD2|13|-|TRBV6-2/TRBV6-3|TRBJ2-7
TGTGCCAGCAGTCCCGGGACTAGCGGAAAGCAGTACTTC
CASSPGTSGKQYF
>-|11|few|TRBV27|TRBJ2-7
TGTGCCAGCAGTTGGCCCTACGAGCAGTACTTC
CASSWPYEQYF
>-|11|-|TRBV20-1|TRBJ1-2
TGCAGGCAGGGGAATACGGGCGGCTACACCTTC
CRQGNTGGYTF
>-|15|-|TRBV24-1|TRBJ2-7
TGTGCCACCAGTGCAGGAGGAGCGCCAGGCTACGAGCAGTACTTC
CATSAGGAPGYEQYF
>-|14|once|TRBV6-6|TRBJ1-5
TGTGCCAGCAGTTTCCCGGAGGGAAATCAGCCCCAGCATTTT
CASSFPEGNQPQHF
>TRBD2|13|-|TRBV9|TRBJ2-1
TGTGCCAGCAGCGAGGGGAGCGGGAAGCGGGATTTCTTC
CASSEGSGKRDFF
>-|13|-|TRBV3-1/TRBV3-2|TRBJ2-1
TGTGCCAGCAGTCGATCAGGGGTTAATGAGCAGTTCTTC
CASSRSGVNEQFF
>-|15|-|TRBV5-1|TRBJ2-5
TGCGCCAGCAGGGGCCACGGAAACGGTGAAGAGACCCAGTACTTC
CASRGHGNGEETQYF
>TRBD1|17|-|TRBV19|TRBJ1-5
TGTGCCAGTAGGTCACCGGGACAGCCGCCCTTAGGCCAGCCCCAGCATTTT
CASRSPGQPPLGQPQHF
>TRBD2|14|-|TRBV19|TRBJ2-1
TGTGCCAGTAATCGACTAGCGGGATCTAATGAGCAGTTCTTC
CASNRLAGSNEQFF
>-|14|-|TRBV19|TRBJ1-3
TGTGCCAGTATCCCTAACAGGAGAAGAAACACCATATATTTT
CASIPNRRRNTIYF
>TRBD1|16|-|TRBV5-6|TRBJ2-5
TGTGCCAGCAGCTTGGTTAGGACAGGGGGCAGGGAGACCCAGTACTTC
CASSLVRTGGRETQYF
>-|14|-|TRBV19|TRBJ1-1
TGTGCCAGTAGTATAGGCGGTCGGGGCACTGAAGCTTTCTTT
CASSIGGRGTEAFF
>-|16|-|TRBV4-3|TRBJ2-7
TGCGCCAGCAGCCGGGAGATTTCTTCGGCGGGTTACGAGCAGTACTTC
CASSREISSAGYEQYF
>-|12|-|TRBV5-1|TRBJ1-2
TGCGCCAGCAGCTTGGACCGGGAGGGCTACACCTTC
CASSLDREGYTF
>-|15|-|TRBV5-1|TRBJ1-1
TGCGCCAGCAGCTTGTACGGGGATTCGAACACTGAAGCTTTCTTT
CASSLYGDSNTEAFF
>-|16|-|TRBV6-2/TRBV6-3|TRBJ2-2
TGTGCCAGCAGTTCCAGGACAGCTTCGAACACCGGGGAGCTGTTTTTT
CASSSRTASNTGELFF
>TRBD2|16|-|TRBV9|TRBJ2-5
TGTGCCAGCAGCGCATTAGCGGGAGCCGCAAAGGGGACCCAGTACTTC
CASSALAGAAKGTQYF
>-|13|few|TRBV14|TRBJ2-1
TGTGCCAGCAGCCGACAGGGACTTGGTGAGCAGTTCTTC
CASSRQGLGEQFF
>-|14|-|TRBV7-2|TRBJ2-1
TGTGCCAGCAGGGGTACCGGGACAGCGGGTGAGCAGTTCTTC
CASRGTGTAGEQFF
>-|13|-|TRBV6-5|TRBJ1-1
TGTGCCAGCAGTTACAGGGAGGACACTGAAGCTTTCTTT
CASSYREDTEAFF
>TRBD1|14|-|TRBV7-2|TRBJ2-7
TGTGCCAGCAGCAAAGGGGGCGGACTCTACGAGCAGTACTTC
CASSKGGGLYEQYF
>TRBD1|15|-|TRBV7-2|TRBJ1-6
TGTGCCAGCAGGGGACAGTCATTTATCGGTTCACCCCTCCACTTT
CASRGQSFIGSPLHF
>-|15|-|TRBV2|TRBJ1-2
TGTGCCAGCAGTGAGCGGCGGGGGCCCGGGAGCGGCTACACCTTC
CASSERRGPGSGYTF
>TRBD1|15|-|TRBV4-2|TRBJ2-7
TGTGCCAGCAGCCAATATTCCGGGACAGGGGGCGAGCAGTACTTC
CASSQYSGTGGEQYF
>TRBD2|15|-|TRBV6-2/TRBV6-3|TRBJ2-7
TGTGCCAGCAGTTGGGGGACTAGCGGCACCTACGAGCAGTACTTC
CASSWGTSGTYEQYF
>TRBD1|18|-|TRBV4-2|TRBJ1-1
TGTGCCAGCAGCCAACCTCCGGACAGGGTAGGACTGAACGCTGAAGCTTTCTTT
CASSQPPDRVGLNAEAFF
>TRBD1|14|-|TRBV12-5|TRBJ1-4
TGTGCTAGTGGTCCGACAGGGGGCCGGGAAAAACTGTTTTTT
CASGPTGGREKLFF
>-|13|-|TRBV29-1|TRBJ1-4
TGCAGCGTTGAAGATCGGGAGGGCGAAAAACTGTTTTTT
CSVEDREGEKLFF
>TRBD1|15|-|TRBV4-2|TRBJ2-5
TGTGCCAGCAGCGCGAACAGGGGAGTGAAAGAGACCCAGTACTTC
CASSANRGVKETQYF
>-|16|-|TRBV3-1/TRBV3-2|TRBJ1-5
TGTGCCAGCAGCCATGCTGACAGGCCAAGCAATCAGCCCCAGCATTTT
CASSHADRPSNQPQHF
>-|16|once|TRBV2|TRBJ2-2
TGTGCCAGCAGTTTCGGGGTGGGTGGTAACACCGGGGAGCTGTTTTTT
CASSFGVGGNTGELFF
>TRBD2|16|-|TRBV19|TRBJ2-1
TGTGCCAGTAGTCCGACTAGCGGGAGGGTGTACAATGAGCAGTTCTTC
CASSPTSGRVYNEQFF
>-|14|-|TRBV25-1|TRBJ1-5
TGTGCCAGCAGTGAAGGAGGGAGTAATCAGCCCCAGCATTTT
CASSEGGSNQPQHF
>-|15|-|TRBV11-2|TRBJ1-5
TGTGCCAGCAGCCTGGATACAGGCCGCAATCAGCCCCAGCATTTT
CASSLDTGRNQPQHF
>-|13|-|TRBV18|TRBJ1-1
TGTGCCAGCTCACGACAGGACAACACTGAAGCTTTCTTT
CASSRQDNTEAFF
>TRBD2|18|-|TRBV7-6|TRBJ2-7
TGTGCCAGCAGCTTAGGGCGGTATCGCGGGAGAGGTCCCTACGAGCAGTACTTC
CASSLGRYRGRGPYEQYF
>TRBD1|17|-|TRBV19|TRBJ2-4
TGTGCCAGTAGTTTACGACAGGGGGCCCTAGCCAAAAACATTCAGTACTTC
CASSLRQGALAKNIQYF
>TRBD1|16|-|TRBV5-8|TRBJ1-3
TGTGCCAGCAGGGAGACAGGGGCGTACTCTGGAAACACCATATATTTT
CASRETGAYSGNTIYF
>-|16|-|TRBV24-1|TRBJ2-3
TGTGCCACCAGTGATTTGGTCCGGGGAAACACAGATACGCAGTATTTT
CATSDLVRGNTDTQYF
>TRBD2|16|-|TRBV5-1|TRBJ2-1
TGCGCCAGCAGCGTAGGGAATAGCGGGACCCCCGGTGAGCAGTTCTTC
CASSVGNSGTPGEQFF
>-|13|-|TRBV19|TRBJ1-1
TGTGCCAGTAGCCGCGGGGATTTTCCTGAAGCTTTCTTT
CASSRGDFPEAFF
>TRBD1|17|-|TRBV7-2|TRBJ2-1
TGTGCCAGCAGCTTAGTAGGGGACAGGGGAAGAAACAATGAGCAGTTCTTC
CASSLVGDRGRNNEQFF
>-|10|-|TRBV5-3|TRBJ1-2
TGTGCCAGAAGCTTTTTGCCGAGGACCTTC
CARSFLPRTF
>-|16|-|TRBV5-4|TRBJ2-7
TGTGCCAGCAGCCACAACCTAGGGACTGCATCCTACGAGCAGTACTTC
CASSHNLGTASYEQYF
>TRBD2|21|-|TRBV4-1|TRBJ2-5
TGCGCCAGCAGCCAAGATGTGTCGGTGTTGTGGGGACTAGGCCTCCGGGAGACCCAGTACTTC
CASSQDVSVLWGLGLRETQYF